Below are 29 T cell receptor beta chains sequenced from a single sample in a study of T cells after somatic rescue of genetic block. Data came from immunoSEQ multiplex PCR; TCRdb stores just in-frame clones and leaves some out. Altogether some 90,000 clones are present, just under 90% being singletons, with the ten largest covering roughly 1.7%. The sample was peripheral blood mononuclear cells (PBMCs). The receptors originated from a woman in her late teens or twenties.

The rearrangement joins TRBV29-1 to TRBJ2-7; no reliable D call. Germline lookup yields CDR1 SQVTM and CDR2 ANQGSEA. Trimming removed 4 bases from V and 3 bases from J, with 16 bases in between. The CDR3 sequence is 14 residues long. The CDR3 DNA follows: TGCAGCGTTGTTCGTCAGCTTCGAGGCTACGAGCAGTACTTC. Translated: CSVVRQLRGYEQYF.

The CDR3 reads CASSDRTRDTQYF. The CDR3 DNA reads as TGTGCCAGCAGCGACCGAACCAGGGATACGCAGTATTTT. The rearrangement uses TRBV9 and TRBJ2-3; D gene uncertain. Germline V gene data show CDR1 as SGDLS and CDR2 as YYNGEE. The CDR3 runs 13 residues. Trimming stripped 3 bases from V and 6 bases from J, with 11 bases between.

The CDR3 sequence: CASSIVSGTDTQYF. CDR3 DNA: TGTGCCAGTAGTATAGTCTCCGGGACAGATACGCAGTATTTT. The gene calls are TRBV19 and TRBJ2-3; D is ambiguous. This CDR3 is 14 amino acids long. Germline V gene lookup returns CDR1 LNHDA and CDR2 SQIVND (reference sequence). V lost 1 base and J 3 bases, leaving 8 bases between the germline ends.

V is TRBV19 and J is TRBJ1-4, with TRBD1 identical over 7 bases. Trimming removed 7 bases from V and 12 bases from J; junction bases left unmatched: 5. The CDR3 has 11 residues. The germline gives CDR1 LNHDA, CDR2 SQIVND (reference sequence). The CDR3 reads CASTDRTELFF. CDR3 DNA: TGTGCCAGTACGGACAGGACGGAACTGTTTTTT.

The chain's CDR3 is CASSPQETEQFF. CDR3 bases: TGTGCCAGCAGCCCCCAGGAGACGGAGCAGTTCTTC. J is TRBJ2-1 and V is TRBV9; D gene uncertain. The CDR3 totals 12 residues. Germline CDR1 and CDR2: SGDLS and YYNGEE. Trimming removed 4 bases at V and 10 bases at J, with 12 bases between.

The CDR3 loop is CASSDQGGRAGEQFF. In DNA, the CDR3 is TGTGCCAGCAGTGATCAGGGCGGGAGGGCCGGTGAGCAGTTCTTC. The chain carries TRBV6-4 and TRBJ2-1, with 9 positions matching TRBD2. V trimming: 3 bases; J trimming: 9 bases; junction bases outside the gene matches: 9. This CDR3 region has 15 residues. The germline gives CDR1 MRHNA, CDR2 SNTAGT.

V is TRBV15 and J is TRBJ2-5; D not resolved. V was pared by 7 bases and J by 1 base, with 16 bases between. Germline V gene data show CDR1 as LNHNV and CDR2 as YYDKDF (reference sequence). The CDR3 is made up of 15 amino acids. DNA of the CDR3: TGTGCCACCAATCCCGGATTAGGGCCCCAAGAGACCCAGTACTTC. Its protein product is CATNPGLGPQETQYF.

The CDR3 coding sequence is TGTGCCAGCAGCCTTACAAGGGTAGGTTCCAGCGAGCAGTACTTC. Translation: CASSLTRVGSSEQYF. This chain joins TRBV14 and TRBJ2-7; D remains ambiguous. CDR1 is SGHDN, CDR2 FVKESK, per germline. V lost 4 bases, J lost 6 bases, and 19 bases lay in between. This CDR3 spans 15 amino acids.

This chain connects TRBV6-4 to TRBJ2-3, with 8 positions matching TRBD2. Germline V gives CDR1 MRHNA, CDR2 SNTAGT. The V segment lost 4 bases and the J segment 4 bases; nucleotides outside the gene matches: 7. CDR3 size: 15 residues. In DNA form, the CDR3 reads TGTGCCAGCAGTGTTGCGGGAGGAGGGGCAGATACGCAGTATTTT. It codes for CASSVAGGGADTQYF.

The J gene is TRBJ2-1, the V gene TRBV11-3; unclear D gene. Germline V gives CDR1 SGHNT, CDR2 YENEEA. Trimming removed 5 bases at V and 10 bases at J, with 18 bases between. The CDR3 has 14 amino acids. The CDR3 is CASSPSGMVLEQFF. The CDR3 nucleotides are TGTGCCAGCAGCCCCTCTGGTATGGTTTTGGAGCAGTTCTTC. Filled out from reference TRBV11-3 and TRBJ2-1, the complete variable domain reads EAGVVQSPRYKIIEKKQPVAFWCNPISGHNTLYWYLQNLGQGPELLIRYENEEAVDDSQLPKDRFSAERLKGVDSTLKIQPAELGDSAVYLCASSPSGMVLEQFFGPGTRLTVL.

The chain couples TRBV27 to TRBJ2-1, with 10 bases lining up with TRBD2. Germline trimming cut 7 bases from V and 2 bases from J; bases unmatched to any gene: 20. Germline V gene lookup returns CDR1 MNHEY and CDR2 SMNVEV (reference sequence). This CDR3 is built from 20 residues. The CDR3 reads CASTERASGSFKGAYNEQFF. The CDR3 DNA reads as TGTGCCAGCACCGAGCGGGCTAGCGGGAGTTTTAAGGGGGCCTACAATGAGCAGTTCTTC.

The rearrangement uses TRBV18 and TRBJ1-3, with D possibly matching TRBD1 (5 bases). Deletions cut 4 bases from V and 2 bases from J, with 15 bases between. CDR3 length: 16 residues. The germline V gene encodes CDR1 KGHSH and CDR2 LQKENI. CDR3 residues: CASSLFQGKAGNTIYF. The CDR3 DNA sequence: TGTGCCAGCTCACTGTTTCAGGGCAAAGCTGGAAACACCATATATTTT.

The chain is built from TRBV7-9 and TRBJ2-1; maybe TRBD2 (5 bases). CDR1 and CDR2 (germline): SEHNR, FQNEAQ (reference sequence). Trimming left V 3 bases short and J 6 bases short, with 12 bases between. This CDR3 contains 14 residues. The DNA for the CDR3 is TGTGCCAGCAGCTTGGCGGGTAGTCCCAATGAGCAGTTCTTC. It translates to CASSLAGSPNEQFF.

V usage is TRBV6-1 and J usage is TRBJ2-7, with a tentative D call TRBD1 (5 bases). Trimming left V 4 bases short and J 5 bases short, with 15 bases between. The CDR3 length is 14 residues. Germline-derived CDR1 and CDR2 are MNHNS and SASEGT. CDR3 amino acids: CASSVSVRADEQYF. The CDR3 DNA reads TGTGCCAGCAGTGTATCGGTCAGGGCCGACGAGCAGTACTTC.

The J gene is TRBJ1-2, the V gene TRBV10-3; 7 bases map to TRBD1. CDR1 is ENHRY, CDR2 SYGVKD, per germline. CDR3 length: 13 residues. Germline trimming cut 6 bases from V and 2 bases from J; bases unmatched to any gene: 3. DNA of the CDR3: TGTGCCATCAGGCAGGGGGTGAACTATGGCTACACCTTC. This gives the protein CAIRQGVNYGYTF.

This clone was recorded only once. The chain links TRBV15 to TRBJ2-7, with D perhaps TRBD2 (5 bases). The CDR3 is made up of 13 amino acids. Germline V gives CDR1 LNHNV, CDR2 YYDKDF (reference sequence). The V end lost 0 bases, the J end lost 4 bases, and 7 bases lay between the germline ends. As DNA, the CDR3 is TGTGCCACCAGCAGAGAGGGCGGGTACGAGCAGTACTTC. Translation: CATSREGGYEQYF.

The gene calls are TRBV2 and TRBJ1-4; D not certain. Germline V gene sequence: CDR1 SNHLY, CDR2 FYNNEI. This CDR3 comprises 13 residues. V was shortened by 5 bases and J by 8 bases, with 12 bases between the two germline ends. In nucleotides, the CDR3 is TGTGCCAGCAGTCAGGACCTGGAAGAAAAACTGTTTTTT. Protein: CASSQDLEEKLFF.

This sequence joins TRBV6-1 and TRBJ2-7, with D perhaps matching TRBD1 or TRBD2 (5 bases each). The CDR3 contains 12 residues. From germline, CDR1 is MNHNS and CDR2 SASEGT. V was trimmed by 0 bases and J by 7 bases, leaving 7 bases between them. CDR3 protein: CASSEAGGEQYF. For the CDR3, the DNA is TGTGCCAGCAGTGAAGCTGGGGGAGAGCAGTACTTC.

The chain carries TRBV4-1 and TRBJ2-5; weak D call: TRBD1 (6 bases). The CDR3 contains 15 residues. Germline loops: CDR1 MGHRA, CDR2 YSYEKL. Trimming cost V 1 base and J 7 bases, with 16 bases left between them. The CDR3 here is CASSQAGVESWTQYF. The DNA of the CDR3 is TGCGCCAGCAGCCAAGCAGGGGTCGAGTCGTGGACCCAGTACTTC.

This clone was detected only a few times. J is TRBJ2-7 and V is TRBV27; TRBD2 agrees at 14 bases. Trimming took 2 bases from V and 4 from J; bases not matched to a gene: 1. Germline CDR1 reads MNHEY; CDR2 reads SMNVEV (reference sequence). This CDR3 comprises 15 residues. The CDR3 bases are TGTGCCAGCAGTTTAGGGACTAGCGGGAGTTACGAGCAGTACTTC. Amino acid sequence: CASSLGTSGSYEQYF.

This chain links TRBV28 with TRBJ1-3; TRBD1 is a possible D gene (5 bases). V was shortened by 6 bases and J by 3 bases, with 18 bases between the two germline ends. CDR1 and CDR2 from the germline V gene are MDHEN and SYDVKM. This CDR3 has 16 residues. The CDR3 protein is CASRAALGGIGNTIYF. In DNA, the CDR3 is TGTGCCAGCAGAGCCGCTCTTGGGGGTATTGGAAACACCATATATTTT.

This clone was seen once. J is TRBJ2-1 and V is TRBV4-1; TRBD1 agrees at 7 bases. Per germline, CDR1 MGHRA and CDR2 YSYEKL. V shed 4 bases, J shed 5 bases, and the junction held 2 bases outside the gene matches. The CDR3 consists of 13 residues. CDR3 amino acids: CASSLGQDNEQFF. Here the CDR3 DNA reads TGCGCCAGCAGCCTAGGACAGGACAATGAGCAGTTCTTC.

The chain has TRBV5-1 and TRBJ1-3, with D unclear. CDR3 length equals 15 residues. Deletions cut 3 bases from V and 0 bases from J, with 10 bases between. The germline gives CDR1 SGHRS, CDR2 YFSETQ. CDR3 amino acids: CASSSGRHSGNTIYF. In nucleotides, the CDR3 is TGCGCCAGCAGCTCCGGACGGCACTCTGGAAACACCATATATTTT.

This chain links TRBV10-3 with TRBJ2-1, with D possibly TRBD2 on 6 matching bases. Germline loops: CDR1 ENHRY, CDR2 SYGVKD. The V and J ends lost 6 bases and 3 bases respectively, with 24 bases between them. The CDR3 length is 18 residues. CDR3 in amino acids: CAIRVGFDGRRGYNEQFF. CDR3 nucleotides: TGTGCCATCAGGGTGGGGTTTGACGGGAGAAGGGGCTACAATGAGCAGTTCTTC.

This chain connects TRBV28 to TRBJ2-1, with TRBD2 as a possible D gene (5 bases). Germline CDR1 MDHEN, CDR2 SYDVKM. V was trimmed by 6 bases and J by 5 bases, leaving 17 bases between them. The CDR3 extends over 15 amino acids. CDR3 in amino acids: CASRETTYTNNEQFF. Written as DNA, the CDR3 is TGTGCCAGCAGGGAGACTACGTACACAAACAATGAGCAGTTCTTC.

The CDR3 sequence is CAWRVQLNYEQYF. CDR3 DNA: TGTGCCTGGAGAGTACAGCTAAACTACGAGCAGTACTTC. This chain uses TRBV30 with TRBJ2-7; D call uncertain. Trimming shortened V by 3 bases and J by 3 bases, and 12 bases separated the two germline ends. CDR3 length equals 13 residues. Germline CDR1 GTSNPN, CDR2 SVGIG (reference sequence).

This clone is a singleton in its sample. The V and J genes are TRBV6-1 and TRBJ2-2, with D possibly called TRBD1 or TRBD2 (5 bases each). Germline CDR1 and CDR2: MNHNS and SASEGT. Deletions cut 8 bases from V and 4 bases from J, with 14 bases between. The CDR3 sequence is 14 residues long. CDR3 region: CASDRGRGTGELFF. CDR3 nucleotide sequence: TGTGCCAGCGACCGGGGCCGGGGCACCGGGGAGCTGTTTTTT.

The genes are TRBV5-6 and TRBJ2-1; D is ambiguous. Trimming shortened V by 4 bases and J by 5 bases, and 10 bases separated the two germline ends. CDR3 length equals 13 residues. The germline gives CDR1 SGHDT, CDR2 YYEEEE. CDR3 residues: CASSPDNNNEQFF. The DNA for the CDR3 is TGTGCCAGCAGCCCGGATAATAACAATGAGCAGTTCTTC.

The chain combines TRBV5-6 with TRBJ1-3, with D unclear. CDR3 size: 13 residues. Germline loops: CDR1 SGHDT, CDR2 YYEEEE. The V end lost 0 bases, the J end lost 4 bases, and 5 bases lay between the germline ends. CDR3 sequence (DNA): TGTGCCAGCAGCTTGGACGTAGGAAACACCATATATTTT. Amino acids: CASSLDVGNTIYF. The full variable domain, in which reference TRBV5-6 and TRBJ1-3 provide the parts outside the CDR3, is DAGVTQSPTHLIKTRGQQVTLRCSPKSGHDTVSWYQQALGQGPQFIFQYYEEEERQRGNFPDRFSGHQFPNYSSELNVNALLLGDSALYLCASSLDVGNTIYFGEGSWLTVV.